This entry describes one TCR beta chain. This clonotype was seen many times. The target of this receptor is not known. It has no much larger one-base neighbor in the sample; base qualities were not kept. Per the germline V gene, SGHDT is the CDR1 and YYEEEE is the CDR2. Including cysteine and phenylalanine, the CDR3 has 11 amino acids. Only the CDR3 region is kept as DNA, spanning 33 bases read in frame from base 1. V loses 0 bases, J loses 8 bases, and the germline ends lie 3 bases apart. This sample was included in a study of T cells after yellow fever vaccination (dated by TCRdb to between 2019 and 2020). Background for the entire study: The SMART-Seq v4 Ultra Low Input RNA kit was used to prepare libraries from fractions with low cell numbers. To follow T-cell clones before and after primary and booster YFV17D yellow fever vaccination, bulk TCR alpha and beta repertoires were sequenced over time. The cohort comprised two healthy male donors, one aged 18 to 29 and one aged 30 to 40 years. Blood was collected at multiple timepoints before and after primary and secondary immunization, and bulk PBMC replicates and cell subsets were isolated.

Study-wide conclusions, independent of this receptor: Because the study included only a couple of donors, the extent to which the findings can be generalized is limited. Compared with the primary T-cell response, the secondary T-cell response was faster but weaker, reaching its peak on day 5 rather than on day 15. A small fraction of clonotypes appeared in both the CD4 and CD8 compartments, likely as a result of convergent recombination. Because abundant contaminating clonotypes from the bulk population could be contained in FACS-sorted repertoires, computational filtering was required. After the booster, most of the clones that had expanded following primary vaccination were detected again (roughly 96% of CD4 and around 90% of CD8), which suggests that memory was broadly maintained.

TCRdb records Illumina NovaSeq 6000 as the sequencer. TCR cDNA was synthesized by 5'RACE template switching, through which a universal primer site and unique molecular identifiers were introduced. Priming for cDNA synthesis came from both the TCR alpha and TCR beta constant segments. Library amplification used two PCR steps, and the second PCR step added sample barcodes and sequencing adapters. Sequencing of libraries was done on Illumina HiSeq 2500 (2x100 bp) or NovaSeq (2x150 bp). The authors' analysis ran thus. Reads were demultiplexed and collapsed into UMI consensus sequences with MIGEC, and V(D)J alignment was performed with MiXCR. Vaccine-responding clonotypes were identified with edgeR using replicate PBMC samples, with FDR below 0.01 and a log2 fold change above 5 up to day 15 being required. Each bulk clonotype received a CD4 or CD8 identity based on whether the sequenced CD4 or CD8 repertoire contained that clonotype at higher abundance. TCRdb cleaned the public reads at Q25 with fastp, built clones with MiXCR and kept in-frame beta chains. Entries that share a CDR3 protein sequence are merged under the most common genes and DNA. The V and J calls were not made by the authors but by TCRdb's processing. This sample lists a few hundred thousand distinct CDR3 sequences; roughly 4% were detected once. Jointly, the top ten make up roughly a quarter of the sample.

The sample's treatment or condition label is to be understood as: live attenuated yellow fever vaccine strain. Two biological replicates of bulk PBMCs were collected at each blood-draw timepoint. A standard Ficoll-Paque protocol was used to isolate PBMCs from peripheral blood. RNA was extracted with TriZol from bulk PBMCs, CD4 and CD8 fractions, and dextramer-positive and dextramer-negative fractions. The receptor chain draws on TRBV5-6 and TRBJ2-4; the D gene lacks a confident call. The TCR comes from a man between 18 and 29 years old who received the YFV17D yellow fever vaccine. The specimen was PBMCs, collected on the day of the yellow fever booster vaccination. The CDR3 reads CASSLADIQYF. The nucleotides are TGTGCCAGCAGCTTGGCGGACATTCAGTACTTC.